A single sample gave rise to the 21 T cell receptor beta chains below, sequenced in a study of blood T cell repertoires in COVID-19. Assay used: immunoSEQ multiplex PCR; TCRdb lists only in-frame clones, some missing. The table lists about 670,000 clones, 85% to 90% of them singletons. The sample taken for sequencing was peripheral blood. These receptors were collected from a woman in her late teens or twenties with acute or convalescent COVID-19.

The J gene is TRBJ2-7, the V gene TRBV15, with TRBD2 as a possible D gene (6 bases). Germline V CDR1 and CDR2: LNHNV, YYDKDF (reference sequence). Trimming took 9 bases from V and 5 from J, leaving 17 bases between them. This CDR3 spans 13 amino acids. The CDR3: CATTLWEVHEQYF. The CDR3 DNA is TGTGCCACGACCTTGTGGGAGGTACACGAGCAGTACTTC.

This chain joins TRBV6-5 and TRBJ1-3, with 10 bases identical to TRBD1. This CDR3 region has 14 residues. With V trimmed by 9 bases and J by 7 bases, 9 bases remained unmatched. Per germline, CDR1 MNHEY and CDR2 SVGAGI. The CDR3 sequence: CASGRDRGLNTIYF. The CDR3, as DNA: TGTGCCAGTGGGAGGGACAGGGGTTTGAACACCATATATTTT.

The rearrangement uses TRBV9 and TRBJ1-1, with 7 bases that match TRBD1. CDR1 and CDR2 from the germline V gene are SGDLS and YYNGEE. Trimming removed 4 bases from V and 6 bases from J; junction bases left unmatched: 9. The CDR3 contains 14 residues. In DNA form, the CDR3 reads TGTGCCAGCAGCCTAACAGGGGCAATGGCTGAAGCTTTCTTT. Its protein product is CASSLTGAMAEAFF.

This rearrangement joins TRBV6-5 to TRBJ2-7; 7 bases fit TRBD1. This CDR3 has 12 amino acids. Germline loops: CDR1 MNHEY, CDR2 SVGAGI. Trimming took 8 bases from V and 5 from J; bases not matched to a gene: 6. As DNA, the CDR3 is TGTGCCAGCGGACAGGTCGTCGACGAGCAGTACTTC. This translates into CASGQVVDEQYF.

The V and J genes are TRBV7-2 and TRBJ2-7; perhaps TRBD1 as D (6 bases). The CDR3 length is 15 residues. V was shortened by 3 bases and J by 0 bases, with 12 bases between the two germline ends. Per the germline V gene, CDR1 is SGHTA and CDR2 is FQGNSA. The CDR3 nucleotides read TGTGCCAGCAGCTTTCAGGGGTCCTTCTCCTACGAGCAGTACTTC. Its translation: CASSFQGSFSYEQYF.

Remarks on this clone: The sample holds other DNA sequences that translate to the same CDR3. This chain connects TRBV9 to TRBJ1-2; D is possibly TRBD1 (6 bases). This CDR3 spans 13 amino acids. V lost 4 bases, J lost 2 bases, and 9 bases lay in between. CDR1 is SGDLS, CDR2 YYNGEE, per germline. The CDR3 bases are TGTGCCAGCAGCCCGGACAGAAACTATGGCTACACCTTC. Translation gives CASSPDRNYGYTF.

V gene TRBV27 combines with J gene TRBJ1-2, with 7 bases matching TRBD1. The CDR3 is made up of 14 amino acids. From germline, CDR1 is MNHEY and CDR2 SMNVEV (reference sequence). V lost 6 bases to trimming and J lost 5 bases; unmatched junction nucleotides: 9. DNA for the CDR3: TGTGCCAGCAGGGCTACAGGGGAGAGGTATGGCTACACCTTC. Amino acids: CASRATGERYGYTF.

The genes are TRBV15 and TRBJ1-4; D is unclear. The CDR3 spans 14 residues. Germline-derived CDR1 and CDR2 are LNHNV and YYDKDF (reference sequence). V lost 7 bases, J lost 6 bases, and 15 bases lay in between. The DNA of the CDR3 is TGTGCCACCACCGAAACCGGGAGGCATGAAAAACTGTTTTTT. Protein sequence: CATTETGRHEKLFF.

The chain joins TRBV5-1 to TRBJ1-1, with D uncertain. There are 17 residues in the CDR3. The V gene lost 4 bases and the J gene lost 0 bases, with 19 bases spanning the gap. Germline V gene data show CDR1 as SGHRS and CDR2 as YFSETQ. CDR3 bases: TGCGCCAGCAGCCATACAAGTACCTTTAAGATGAACACTGAAGCTTTCTTT. Its protein product is CASSHTSTFKMNTEAFF.

The chain joins TRBV3-1 (or the pseudogene TRBV3-2) to TRBJ1-4; 10 bases line up with TRBD1. After removal of 0 bases from V and 8 bases from J, the junction contained 9 bases not matched to a gene. This CDR3 has 17 residues. Germline-derived CDR1 and CDR2 are LGHDT and YNNKEL (reference sequence). CDR3 sequence (DNA): TGTGCCAGCAGCCAAGAAGCCCGGACAGGGGGTAAAGAAAAACTGTTTTTT. The encoded protein is CASSQEARTGGKEKLFF.

This chain joins TRBV9 and TRBJ1-2; TRBD1 is a possible D gene (5 bases). The CDR3 runs 17 residues. Per germline, CDR1 SGDLS and CDR2 YYNGEE. V shed 0 bases and J shed 3 bases, with 18 bases lying between them. CDR3 amino acids: CASSVEGRIPIDYGYTF. The DNA for the CDR3 is TGTGCCAGCAGCGTAGAGGGGCGAATCCCAATTGACTATGGCTACACCTTC.

The chain has TRBV9 and TRBJ2-2, with D unresolved. CDR1 SGDLS and CDR2 YYNGEE come from the germline V gene. V lost 4 bases and J 2 bases, leaving 3 bases between the germline ends. The CDR3 runs to 12 residues. The CDR3 DNA is TGTGCCAGCAGCTCTAACACCGGGGAGCTGTTTTTT. It specifies CASSSNTGELFF.

This clone was observed a handful of times. CDR3 nucleotide sequence: TGTGCCAGCAGCCTCCAGGGACAAGATAATTCACCCCTCCACTTT. It translates to CASSLQGQDNSPLHF. The gene calls are TRBV7-3 and TRBJ1-6; perhaps TRBD1 as D (6 bases). This CDR3 spans 15 amino acids. Trimming shortened V by 5 bases and J by 5 bases, and 13 bases separated the two germline ends. The germline V gene has CDR1 SGHTA and CDR2 FQGTGA.

The rearrangement uses TRBV12-3 or TRBV12-4 and TRBJ1-4; D call uncertain. This CDR3 has 13 amino acids. The V end was cut by 6 bases, the J end by 6 bases, with 11 bases between. CDR3 protein: CASSRRRDEKLFF. The CDR3 nucleotides read TGTGCCAGCAGCCGGCGGAGGGATGAAAAACTGTTTTTT.

The genes are TRBV4-3 and TRBJ2-7, with a tentative D call TRBD1 (5 bases). The germline V and J ends were trimmed by 0 bases and 5 bases, with 17 bases remaining between them. The CDR3 length is 16 residues. Looked up from germline, CDR1 is LGHNA and CDR2 is YSLEER. The CDR3: CASSQDIGQGHHEQYF. Here the CDR3 DNA reads TGCGCCAGCAGCCAAGATATCGGGCAGGGTCACCACGAGCAGTACTTC.

This chain uses TRBV2 with TRBJ2-1; no clear D. Germline V gives CDR1 SNHLY, CDR2 FYNNEI. The CDR3 has 14 residues. V dropped 6 bases and J dropped 0 bases, with 9 bases sitting between them. In nucleotides, the CDR3 is TGTGCCAGCAGGCGCGTTGGCTCCTACAATGAGCAGTTCTTC. Translating gives CASRRVGSYNEQFF.

The chain uses TRBV9 and TRBJ1-6; D might be TRBD1 (5 bases). From germline, CDR1 is SGDLS and CDR2 YYNGEE. Trimming cost V 4 bases and J 2 bases, with 22 bases left between them. CDR3 length: 19 residues. In nucleotides, the CDR3 is TGTGCCAGCAGCTTTGGGGGAGGAAGAAGTGGCACCTATAATTCACCCCTCCACTTT. Amino acid sequence: CASSFGGGRSGTYNSPLHF.

V is TRBV20-1 and J is TRBJ2-3; 11 bases map to TRBD2. Germline V gene lookup returns CDR1 DFQATT and CDR2 SNEGSKA (reference sequence). Unmatched junction bases numbered 7, after V lost 3 bases and J lost 8 bases. The CDR3 runs 14 residues. The CDR3 is CSASASGGSVTQYF. As DNA, the CDR3 is TGCAGTGCTAGTGCTAGCGGGGGGTCCGTTACGCAGTATTTT.

V usage is TRBV2 and J usage is TRBJ2-1; perhaps TRBD2 as D (5 bases). CDR3 length: 14 amino acids. Looked up from germline, CDR1 is SNHLY and CDR2 is FYNNEI. Trimming took 11 bases from V and 0 from J, leaving 14 bases between them. The CDR3 DNA is TGTGCCGGAAAAGCGGTTAGCTCCTACAATGAGCAGTTCTTC. Its protein is CAGKAVSSYNEQFF.

The rearrangement joins TRBV4-2 to TRBJ1-1; TRBD1 might be the D (6 bases). CDR1 and CDR2 from the germline V gene are LGHNA and YNFKEQ. This CDR3 is 18 amino acids long. The V end lost 3 bases, the J end lost 0 bases, and 20 bases lay between the germline ends. The CDR3 protein is CASSHGPNRGGMNTEAFF. The CDR3 coding sequence is TGTGCCAGCAGCCATGGCCCTAACCGAGGGGGAATGAACACTGAAGCTTTCTTT.

The V gene is TRBV6-6, the J gene TRBJ2-1, with TRBD1 as a possible D gene (6 bases). The germline V gene encodes CDR1 MNHNY and CDR2 SVGAGI (reference sequence). This CDR3 has 14 residues. Trimming removed 7 bases from V and 1 base from J, with 11 bases in between. The DNA of the CDR3 is TGTGCCAGCACCCACGACAGGTCCTACAATGAGCAGTTCTTC. Protein sequence: CASTHDRSYNEQFF.